The clone carrying this T cell receptor beta chain was counted between two and nine times. The antigen is not known. The data originate from a study of T cells in Graves' hyperthyroidism and ophthalmopathy. Study-level points and caveats: Most expanded thyroid clonotypes above 0.001 recurred in blood. Before onset, ophthalmopathy was predicted by the model a median around 6 months earlier.

Template material for amplifying TCR beta CDR3 regions consisted of RNA transcripts. The HTBI primer set was used in a first-round RT-PCR of the TCR CDR3. TCRdb re-analysed the multiplex PCR reads in MiXCR, keeping a single row per CDR3 protein. The sample yields some 720,000 distinct CDR3 sequences, about 16% seen once. A patient was excluded if there was uncontrolled infection, other autoimmune disease, pregnancy or lactation. PBMCs were collected from a roughly 9.7 ml volume of fresh peripheral blood. Germline V gives CDR1 KGHDR, CDR2 SFDVKD. The CDR3 spans 13 residues. Germline trimming cut 0 bases from V and 11 bases from J; bases unmatched to any gene: 2.

Sequencing was done on a sample of blood. This chain joins TRBV24-1 and TRBJ1-1; 10 bases are a match to TRBD1. This receptor was identified in a man between 18 and 35 years old with Graves' hyperthyroidism. DNA of the CDR3: TGTGCCACCAGTGATTTGGGGACAGGGGCGGCTTTCTTT. It encodes CATSDLGTGAAFF.